This TCR beta chain derives from a study of blood T cells in healthy people across ages. Whole-study results and caveats: While age rose, TCR beta diversity per million T cells dropped in a roughly linear way.

In germline, CDR1 is SGHKS, CDR2 YYEKEE (reference sequence). There are 16 residues in the CDR3. A J-beta primer mix and a sample-barcoded 5' primer were used in a second PCR of roughly 6 to 11 cycles. Tags on each cDNA molecule came from a template-switch adaptor with 12 random nucleotides. TCRdb passed the 5' RACE reads through MiXCR, listing each CDR3 protein once. Of roughly 1,000,000 distinct CDR3 sequences listed, approximately 25% were seen once; the top ten hold around 0.7%. This clonotype occurred a few times. The antigen is unknown. Another study also made use of these data, one on T cells of mothers and their children. From that paper: Biologically related mothers and children overlapped slightly more than unrelated pairs, a non-significant difference.

The TCR comes from a girl between 2 and 10 years old in good health. The specimen was blood. The chain combines TRBV5-5 with TRBJ2-5, with TRBD1 identical over 12 bases. The J call may be in error: the DNA end matches TRBJ2-1 better. The CDR3 here is CASSLFGTGGTTEQFF. The CDR3 region has the DNA TGTGCCAGCAGCTTGTTCGGGACAGGGGGCACAACTGAGCAGTTCTTC.